Below, 23 T cell receptor beta chains from the same sample are listed, as sequenced in a study of blood T cell repertoires in COVID-19. TCRdb's table, derived via immunoSEQ multiplex PCR, lists solely in-frame clones and lacks some. The sample consists of approximately 70,000 clones, around 74% of them appearing once. The material sequenced was peripheral blood. These receptors all come from a woman aged 80 or over with active or convalescent COVID-19.

This clone appeared a single time. This rearrangement joins TRBV6-5 to TRBJ1-2; D may be TRBD1 (6 bases). V lost 2 bases and J 4 bases, leaving 11 bases between the germline ends. The germline gives CDR1 MNHEY, CDR2 SVGAGI. This CDR3 is 14 amino acids long. CDR3 residues: CASSYRGGGYGYTF. Written as DNA, the CDR3 is TGTGCCAGCAGTTACAGGGGGGGCGGCTATGGCTACACCTTC.

This chain connects TRBV11-2 to TRBJ2-1; 7 bases agree with TRBD2. Germline V lookup: CDR1 SGHAT, CDR2 FQNNGV. J lost 7 bases, V lost 2 bases, and 8 bases had no gene match. The CDR3 runs to 15 residues. The chain's CDR3 is CASSLRGEWLNEQFF. The DNA of the CDR3 is TGTGCCAGCAGCTTACGGGGGGAGTGGTTGAATGAGCAGTTCTTC.

CDR3 loop: CASSASGRSGETQYF. The DNA for the CDR3 is TGTGCCAGCAGCGCAAGCGGGAGAAGTGGAGAGACCCAGTACTTC. J is TRBJ2-5 and V is TRBV7-2; TRBD2 agrees at 8 bases. This CDR3 spans 15 amino acids. Per the germline V gene, CDR1 is SGHTA and CDR2 is FQGNSA. With 5 bases clipped from V and 4 bases from J, the junction kept 9 bases outside the gene matches.

This clone occurred a few times. V is TRBV5-1 and J is TRBJ2-4, with D possibly matching TRBD1 (5 bases). This CDR3 is 16 amino acids long. V dropped 1 base and J dropped 0 bases, with 11 bases sitting between them. Germline CDR1 and CDR2: SGHRS and YFSETQ. Here the CDR3 DNA reads TGCGCCAGCAGCTTGACAGGCACTATAGCCAAAAACATTCAGTACTTC. Translating gives CASSLTGTIAKNIQYF.

The CDR3 is CASSLRAYQGFDEQYF. The CDR3 region has the DNA TGTGCCAGCAGCTTGAGAGCCTATCAGGGTTTCGACGAGCAGTACTTC. V is TRBV5-6 and J is TRBJ2-7; D is perhaps TRBD1 (5 bases). The CDR3 is 16 residues long. The V and J ends lost 1 base and 5 bases respectively, with 19 bases between them. Germline loops: CDR1 SGHDT, CDR2 YYEEEE.

The genes are TRBV11-2 and TRBJ2-7; unclear D gene. V was clipped by 1 base and J by 4 bases, with 11 bases between them. Germline CDR1 and CDR2: SGHAT and FQNNGV. CDR3 size: 14 residues. The CDR3 is CASSLGPGIYEQYF. The CDR3, as DNA: TGTGCCAGCAGCTTAGGACCAGGAATTTACGAGCAGTACTTC. Filled out from reference TRBV11-2 and TRBJ2-7, the complete variable domain reads EAGVAQSPRYKIIEKRQSVAFWCNPISGHATLYWYQQILGQGPKLLIQFQNNGVVDDSQLPKDRFSAERLKGVDSTLKIQPAKLEDSAVYLCASSLGPGIYEQYFGPGTRLTVT.

This chain uses TRBV5-6 with TRBJ2-7; TRBD1 matches at 7 bases. The CDR3 is made up of 14 amino acids. Trimming removed 5 bases from V and 3 bases from J; junction bases left unmatched: 8. Per germline, CDR1 SGHDT and CDR2 YYEEEE. The CDR3 is CASRRTGPIYEQYF. The CDR3 nucleotides are TGTGCCAGCAGGAGGACAGGCCCCATCTACGAGCAGTACTTC.

This chain uses TRBV5-4 with TRBJ2-7, with 9 bases lining up with TRBD1. The CDR3 consists of 15 residues. The junction had 7 bases not matched to a gene; V was cut back by 4 bases and J by 2 bases. Germline assignment: CDR1 SGHNT and CDR2 YYREEE (reference sequence). Here the CDR3 reads CASSPGQGSPYEQYF. CDR3 bases: TGTGCCAGCAGCCCCGGACAGGGGTCCCCCTACGAGCAGTACTTC.

The V gene is TRBV6-6, the J gene TRBJ1-1; no definite D call. The CDR3 spans 11 residues. V was clipped by 1 base and J by 11 bases, with 8 bases between them. Germline values: CDR1 MNHNY, CDR2 SVGAGI (reference sequence). Here the CDR3 DNA reads TGTGCCAGCAGTTACTTGGCGGCGGCTTTCTTT. Translation gives CASSYLAAAFF.

This chain joins TRBV7-2 and TRBJ2-5; TRBD1 matches at 9 bases. With V trimmed by 5 bases and J by 5 bases, 3 bases remained unmatched. The length of the CDR3 is 13 residues. Per the germline V gene, CDR1 is SGHTA and CDR2 is FQGNSA. CDR3: CASSKTGGETQYF. In DNA, the CDR3 is TGTGCCAGCAGCAAGACAGGGGGGGAGACCCAGTACTTC.

CDR3 residues: CASTKTGSGNTIYF. The CDR3 coding sequence is TGTGCCAGCACCAAGACAGGGTCTGGAAACACCATATATTTT. The chain has TRBV6-6 and TRBJ1-3; 7 bases align to TRBD1. The germline gives CDR1 MNHNY, CDR2 SVGAGI (reference sequence). This CDR3 is built from 14 residues. V was pared by 7 bases and J by 1 base, with 4 bases of the junction left unmatched.

The chain employs TRBV10-1 and TRBJ2-7; the match to TRBD2 covers 7 bases. V lost 10 bases, J lost 0 bases, and 18 bases stayed unmatched. The CDR3 contains 17 residues. The germline V gene has CDR1 WNHNN and CDR2 SYGVQD (reference sequence). The CDR3 loop reads CAKAGPRDGGSSYEQYF. In DNA form, the CDR3 reads TGCGCCAAGGCTGGACCGAGGGACGGGGGGAGCTCCTACGAGCAGTACTTC.

V and J are TRBV24-1 and TRBJ2-1, with TRBD2 as a possible D gene (5 bases). Trimming pared 3 bases from V and 1 base from J, leaving 9 bases between. The germline V gene has CDR1 KGHDR and CDR2 SFDVKD. CDR3 length equals 15 residues. The CDR3 DNA reads TGTGCCACCAGTGATGCCGGGATTTCCTACAATGAGCAGTTCTTC. Protein product: CATSDAGISYNEQFF.

This clone was seen a few times. V is TRBV27 and J is TRBJ2-1; D unresolved. Trimming shortened V by 5 bases and J by 7 bases, and 12 bases separated the two germline ends. CDR3 length equals 13 residues. From germline, CDR1 is MNHEY and CDR2 SMNVEV (reference sequence). DNA of the CDR3: TGTGCCAGCAGTCCCCCCTTGACTAATGAGCAGTTCTTC. Its protein is CASSPPLTNEQFF.

The chain carries TRBV7-3 and TRBJ2-1, with 8 bases identical to TRBD1. Germline V gives CDR1 SGHTA, CDR2 FQGTGA. This CDR3 contains 15 residues. V trimming: 5 bases; J trimming: 4 bases; junction bases outside the gene matches: 7. The CDR3 sequence: CASSRTGTGYNEQFF. In nucleotides, the CDR3 is TGTGCCAGCAGCCGGACAGGGACGGGATACAATGAGCAGTTCTTC.

J is TRBJ2-6 and V is TRBV5-1; D is unresolved. Trimming removed 0 bases from V and 0 bases from J, with 4 bases in between. Germline V gene lookup returns CDR1 SGHRS and CDR2 YFSETQ. This CDR3 is built from 15 residues. The CDR3 loop is CASSLANSGANVLTF. In DNA form, the CDR3 reads TGCGCCAGCAGCTTGGCCAACTCTGGGGCCAACGTCCTGACTTTC. Filled out from reference TRBV5-1 and TRBJ2-6, the complete variable domain reads KAGVTQTPRYLIKTRGQQVTLSCSPISGHRSVSWYQQTPGQGLQFLFEYFSETQRNKGNFPGRFSGRQFSNSRSEMNVSTLELGDSALYLCASSLANSGANVLTFGAGSRLTVL.

This clone was seen a handful of times. The genes are TRBV3-1 (or the pseudogene TRBV3-2) and TRBJ1-1, with 11 bases aligning to TRBD1. Germline trimming cut 4 bases from V and 3 bases from J; bases unmatched to any gene: 13. This CDR3 has 18 residues. CDR1 LGHDT and CDR2 YNNKEL come from the germline V gene (reference sequence). The CDR3 spells CASSPYRTGGIRDTEAFF. The CDR3 coding sequence is TGTGCCAGCAGCCCATACCGGACAGGGGGCATTAGGGACACTGAAGCTTTCTTT.

V usage is TRBV2 and J usage is TRBJ1-2; TRBD1 matches 7 bases. This CDR3 is 21 amino acids long. Trimming removed 2 bases from V and 0 bases from J; junction bases left unmatched: 21. Per the germline V gene, CDR1 is SNHLY and CDR2 is FYNNEI. The CDR3 protein is CASSEMVGGQYRGTANYGYTF. CDR3 DNA: TGTGCCAGCAGTGAAATGGTTGGTGGTCAGTATCGGGGGACAGCTAACTATGGCTACACCTTC.

The chain is built from TRBV7-9 and TRBJ1-3; D ambiguous. The CDR3 contains 16 residues. Germline V gives CDR1 SEHNR, CDR2 FQNEAQ (reference sequence). V was cut by 1 base and J by 0 bases, with 10 bases left in between. In nucleotides, the CDR3 is TGTGCCAGCAGCTTAGTTTACAGCCGCTCTGGAAACACCATATATTTT. Protein sequence: CASSLVYSRSGNTIYF. The variable domain in full, with the rest retrieved from reference TRBV7-9 and TRBJ1-3, is DTGVSQNPRHKITKRGQNVTFRCDPISEHNRLYWYRQTLGQGPEFLTYFQNEAQLEKSRLLSDRFSAERPKGSFSTLEIQRTEQGDSAMYLCASSLVYSRSGNTIYFGEGSWLTVV.

J is TRBJ1-2 and V is TRBV12-3 or TRBV12-4; 9 bases match TRBD1. The V and J ends lost 8 bases and 8 bases, in that order; junction bases with no gene match: 6. The CDR3 extends over 12 amino acids. Written as DNA, the CDR3 is TGTGCCAGCCGGACAGGGGATGGCGGCTACACCTTC. This gives the protein CASRTGDGGYTF.

V and J are TRBV10-2 and TRBJ1-2; D call uncertain. Trimming left V 8 bases short and J 8 bases short, with 15 bases between. This CDR3 spans 12 amino acids. Germline lookup yields CDR1 WSHSY and CDR2 SAAADI. The CDR3 here is CASPRVVEGYTF. In DNA, the CDR3 is TGCGCCAGCCCGAGGGTTGTGGAAGGCTACACCTTC.

This rearrangement joins TRBV11-1 to TRBJ2-7, with a possible D match to TRBD2 (5 bases). CDR1 is SGHAT and CDR2 is FQDESV in the germline V gene (reference sequence). This CDR3 region has 14 residues. V shed 4 bases and J shed 3 bases, with 13 bases lying between them. The chain's CDR3 is CASSSSGRSYEQYF. The CDR3 nucleotides are TGTGCCAGCAGCTCATCGGGAAGAAGCTACGAGCAGTACTTC.

This chain uses TRBV7-2 with TRBJ2-1; 9 nucleotides align to TRBD2. CDR3 length: 18 amino acids. J was trimmed by 2 bases and V by 5 bases; bases with no gene match: 13. CDR1 SGHTA and CDR2 FQGNSA come from the germline V gene. The CDR3 DNA is TGTGCCAGCAGCCAATTAGCGGGGGCGACAAGAACCTACAATGAGCAGTTCTTC. Its translation is CASSQLAGATRTYNEQFF. Together with reference TRBV7-2 and TRBJ2-1, the CDR3 gives the full variable domain: GAGVSQSPSNKVTEKGKDVELRCDPISGHTALYWYRQSLGQGLEFLIYFQGNSAPDKSGLPSDRFSAERTGGSVSTLTIQRTQQEDSAVYLCASSQLAGATRTYNEQFFGPGTRLTVL.